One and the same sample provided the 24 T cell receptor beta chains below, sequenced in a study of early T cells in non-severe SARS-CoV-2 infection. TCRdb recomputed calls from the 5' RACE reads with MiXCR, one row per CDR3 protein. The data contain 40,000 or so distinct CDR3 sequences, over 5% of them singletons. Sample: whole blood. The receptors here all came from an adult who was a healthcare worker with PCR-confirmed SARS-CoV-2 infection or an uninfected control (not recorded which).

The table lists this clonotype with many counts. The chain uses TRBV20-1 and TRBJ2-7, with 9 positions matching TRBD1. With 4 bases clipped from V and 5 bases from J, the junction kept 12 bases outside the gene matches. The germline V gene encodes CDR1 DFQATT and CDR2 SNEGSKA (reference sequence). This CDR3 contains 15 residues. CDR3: CSATQTGGISNEQYF. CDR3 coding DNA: TGCAGTGCTACTCAAACAGGGGGCATCTCTAACGAGCAGTACTTC.

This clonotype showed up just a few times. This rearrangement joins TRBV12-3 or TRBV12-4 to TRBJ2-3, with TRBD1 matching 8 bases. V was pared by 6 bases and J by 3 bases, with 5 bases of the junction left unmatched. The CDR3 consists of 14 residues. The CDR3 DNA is TGTGCCAGCAGGAGACAGGGGTCTACAGATACGCAGTATTTT. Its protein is CASRRQGSTDTQYF.

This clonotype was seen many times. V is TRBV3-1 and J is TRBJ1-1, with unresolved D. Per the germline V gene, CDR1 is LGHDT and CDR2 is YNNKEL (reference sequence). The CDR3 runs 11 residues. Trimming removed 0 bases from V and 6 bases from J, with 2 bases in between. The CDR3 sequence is CASSQEAEAFF. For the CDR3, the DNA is TGTGCCAGCAGCCAAGAGGCTGAAGCTTTCTTT.

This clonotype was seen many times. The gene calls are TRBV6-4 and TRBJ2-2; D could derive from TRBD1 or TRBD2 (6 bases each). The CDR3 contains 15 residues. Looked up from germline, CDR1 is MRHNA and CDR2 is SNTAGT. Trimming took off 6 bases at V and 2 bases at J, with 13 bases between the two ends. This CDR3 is CASSEGGLNTGELFF. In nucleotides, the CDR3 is TGTGCCAGCAGCGAGGGGGGCCTTAACACCGGGGAGCTGTTTTTT.

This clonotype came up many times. As DNA, the CDR3 is TGTGCCGTCCAGGGGTATCAAGAGACCCAGTACTTC. It encodes CAVQGYQETQYF. This chain joins TRBV6-6 and TRBJ2-5; D perhaps matches TRBD1 (6 bases). This CDR3 spans 12 amino acids. Germline CDR1 is MNHNY and CDR2 is SVGAGI (reference sequence). V was trimmed by 11 bases and J by 2 bases, leaving 12 bases between them.

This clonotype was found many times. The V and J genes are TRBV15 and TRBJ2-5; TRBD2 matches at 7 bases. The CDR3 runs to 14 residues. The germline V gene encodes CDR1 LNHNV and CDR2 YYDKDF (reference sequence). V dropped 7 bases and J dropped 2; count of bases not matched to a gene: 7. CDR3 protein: CATTWGGRQETQYF. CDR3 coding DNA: TGTGCCACCACCTGGGGGGGAAGACAAGAGACCCAGTACTTC.

This chain's CDR3 is CASSPAPSGRNQETQYF. CDR3 in DNA: TGTGCCAGCAGCCCAGCCCCCTCAGGCAGAAACCAAGAGACCCAGTACTTC. This chain uses TRBV11-2 with TRBJ2-5; D call uncertain. Germline V CDR1 and CDR2: SGHAT, FQNNGV. Deletions cut 5 bases from V and 0 bases from J, with 19 bases between. CDR3 length equals 17 residues.

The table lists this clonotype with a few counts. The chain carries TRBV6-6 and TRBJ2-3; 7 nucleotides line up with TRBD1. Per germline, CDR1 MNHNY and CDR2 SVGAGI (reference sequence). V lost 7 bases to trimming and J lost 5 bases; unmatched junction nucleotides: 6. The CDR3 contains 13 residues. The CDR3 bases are TGTGCCAGCAATCAACAGGGGAGAGATACGCAGTATTTT. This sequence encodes CASNQQGRDTQYF.

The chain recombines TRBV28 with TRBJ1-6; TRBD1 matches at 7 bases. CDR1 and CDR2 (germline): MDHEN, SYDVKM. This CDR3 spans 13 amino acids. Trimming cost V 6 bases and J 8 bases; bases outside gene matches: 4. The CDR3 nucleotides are TGTGCCAGCAGGCGGGACAGCCATTCACCCCTCCACTTT. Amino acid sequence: CASRRDSHSPLHF.

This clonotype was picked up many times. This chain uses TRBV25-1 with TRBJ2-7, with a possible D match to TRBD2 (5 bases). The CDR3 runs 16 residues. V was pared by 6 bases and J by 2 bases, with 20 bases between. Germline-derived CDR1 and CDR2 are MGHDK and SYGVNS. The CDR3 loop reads CASRNDEGSRAYEQYF. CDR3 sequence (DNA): TGTGCCAGCAGGAATGACGAGGGTTCTAGGGCCTACGAGCAGTACTTC.

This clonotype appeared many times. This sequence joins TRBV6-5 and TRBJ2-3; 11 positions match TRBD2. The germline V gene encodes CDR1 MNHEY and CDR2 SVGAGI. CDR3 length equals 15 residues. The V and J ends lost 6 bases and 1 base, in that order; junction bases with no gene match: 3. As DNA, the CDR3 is TGTGCCAGCAGGTGGGGACTAGCGGGCACAGATACGCAGTATTTT. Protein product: CASRWGLAGTDTQYF.

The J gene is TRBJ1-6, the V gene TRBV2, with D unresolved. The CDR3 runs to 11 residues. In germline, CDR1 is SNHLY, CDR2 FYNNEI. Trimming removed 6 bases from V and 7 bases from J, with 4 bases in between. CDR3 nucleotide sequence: TGTGCCAGCAGACAAAATTCACCCCTCCACTTT. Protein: CASRQNSPLHF. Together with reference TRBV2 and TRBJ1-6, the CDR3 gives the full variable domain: EPEVTQTPSHQVTQMGQEVILRCVPISNHLYFYWYRQILGQKVEFLVSFYNNEISEKSEIFDDQFSVERPDGSNFTLKIRSTKLEDSAMYFCASRQNSPLHFGNGTRLTVT.

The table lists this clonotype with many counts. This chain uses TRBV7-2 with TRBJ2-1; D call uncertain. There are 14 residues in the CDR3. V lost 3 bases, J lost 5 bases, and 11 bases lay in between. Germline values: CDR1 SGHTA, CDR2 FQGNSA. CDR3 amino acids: CASSLGFSNNEQFF. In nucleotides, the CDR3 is TGTGCCAGCAGCTTGGGATTTAGTAACAATGAGCAGTTCTTC.

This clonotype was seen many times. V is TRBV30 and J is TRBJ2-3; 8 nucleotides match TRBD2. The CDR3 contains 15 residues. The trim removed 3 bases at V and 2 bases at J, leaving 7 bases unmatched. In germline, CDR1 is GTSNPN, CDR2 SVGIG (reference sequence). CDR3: CAWSAGGASTDTQYF. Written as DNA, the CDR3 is TGTGCCTGGAGCGCCGGGGGGGCATCCACAGATACGCAGTATTTT.

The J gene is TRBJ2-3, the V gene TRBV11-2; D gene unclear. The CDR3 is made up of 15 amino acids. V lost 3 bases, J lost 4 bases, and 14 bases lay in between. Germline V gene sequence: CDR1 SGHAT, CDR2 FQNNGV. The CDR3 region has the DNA TGTGCCAGCAGCTTTAACTGGGCCGGCGCAGATACGCAGTATTTT. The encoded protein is CASSFNWAGADTQYF.

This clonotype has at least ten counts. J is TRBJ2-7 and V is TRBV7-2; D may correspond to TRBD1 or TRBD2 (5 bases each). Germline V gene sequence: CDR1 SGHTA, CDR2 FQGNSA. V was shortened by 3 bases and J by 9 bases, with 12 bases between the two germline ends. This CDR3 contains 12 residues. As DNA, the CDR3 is TGTGCCAGCAGCTTGGACGGGACGCGGCAGTACTTC. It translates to CASSLDGTRQYF.

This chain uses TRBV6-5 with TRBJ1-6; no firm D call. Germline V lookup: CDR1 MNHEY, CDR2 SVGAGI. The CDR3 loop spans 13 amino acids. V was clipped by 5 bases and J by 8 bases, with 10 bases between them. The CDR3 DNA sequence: TGTGCCAGCAGTCGGGTAATCGATTCACCCCTCCACTTT. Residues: CASSRVIDSPLHF.

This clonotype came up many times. The CDR3 spells CSASTGLNTEAFF. In nucleotides, the CDR3 is TGCAGTGCTAGCACCGGTTTGAACACTGAAGCTTTCTTT. The rearrangement joins TRBV20-1 to TRBJ1-1; D is undetermined. The V and J ends lost 3 bases and 0 bases respectively, with 8 bases between them. Germline CDR1 and CDR2: DFQATT and SNEGSKA (reference sequence). CDR3 length: 13 amino acids.

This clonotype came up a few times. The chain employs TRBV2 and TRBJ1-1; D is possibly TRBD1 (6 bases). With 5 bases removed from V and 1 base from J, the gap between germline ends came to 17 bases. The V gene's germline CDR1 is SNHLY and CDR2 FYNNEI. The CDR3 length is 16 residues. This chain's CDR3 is CASSPSTGSTNTEAFF. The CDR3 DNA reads TGTGCCAGCAGTCCTTCTACAGGGAGTACGAACACTGAAGCTTTCTTT.

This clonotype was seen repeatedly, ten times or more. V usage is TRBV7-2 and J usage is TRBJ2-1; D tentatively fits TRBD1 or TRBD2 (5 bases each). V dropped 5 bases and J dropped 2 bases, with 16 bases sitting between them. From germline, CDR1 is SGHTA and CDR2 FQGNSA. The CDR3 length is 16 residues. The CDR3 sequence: CASSRPPGPPYNEQFF. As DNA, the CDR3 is TGTGCCAGCAGCCGACCACCGGGGCCTCCCTACAATGAGCAGTTCTTC.

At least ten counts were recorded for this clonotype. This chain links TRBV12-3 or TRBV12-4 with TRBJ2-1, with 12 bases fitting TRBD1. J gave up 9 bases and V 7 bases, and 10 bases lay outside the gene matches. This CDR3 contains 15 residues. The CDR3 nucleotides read TGTGCCAGCACTCTCCGGGACAGGGGGCCTGGTGAGCAGTTCTTC. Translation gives CASTLRDRGPGEQFF.

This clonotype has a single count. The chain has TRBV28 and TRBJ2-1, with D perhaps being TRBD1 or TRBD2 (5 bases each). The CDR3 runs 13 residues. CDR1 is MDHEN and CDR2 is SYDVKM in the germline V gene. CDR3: CVTHRDLGNEQFF. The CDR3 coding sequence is TGTGTCACGCACCGGGACCTGGGGAATGAGCAGTTCTTC.

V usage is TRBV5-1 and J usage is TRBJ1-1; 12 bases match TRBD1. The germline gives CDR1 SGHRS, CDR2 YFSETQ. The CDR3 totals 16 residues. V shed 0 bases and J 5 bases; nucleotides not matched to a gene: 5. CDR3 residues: CASSLEGQGAWTEAFF. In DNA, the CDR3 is TGCGCCAGCAGCTTGGAGGGACAGGGGGCTTGGACTGAAGCTTTCTTT.

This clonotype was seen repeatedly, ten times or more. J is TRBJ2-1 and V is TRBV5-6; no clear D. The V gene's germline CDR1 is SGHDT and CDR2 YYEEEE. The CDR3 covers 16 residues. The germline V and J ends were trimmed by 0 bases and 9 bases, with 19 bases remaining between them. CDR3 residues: CASSLDSGNSNSEQFF. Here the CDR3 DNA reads TGTGCCAGCAGCTTGGATTCTGGGAATTCAAACAGTGAGCAGTTCTTC.